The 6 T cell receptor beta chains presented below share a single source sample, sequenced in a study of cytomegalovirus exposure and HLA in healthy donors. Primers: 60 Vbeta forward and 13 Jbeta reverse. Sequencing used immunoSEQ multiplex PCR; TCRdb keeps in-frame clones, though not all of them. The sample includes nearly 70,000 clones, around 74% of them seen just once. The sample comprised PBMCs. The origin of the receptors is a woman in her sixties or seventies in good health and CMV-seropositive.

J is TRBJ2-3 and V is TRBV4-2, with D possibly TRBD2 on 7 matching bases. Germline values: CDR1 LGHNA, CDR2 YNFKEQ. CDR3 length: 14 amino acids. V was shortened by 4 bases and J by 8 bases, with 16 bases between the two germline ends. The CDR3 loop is CASSLGGGEGTQYF. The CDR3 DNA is TGTGCCAGCAGCCTGGGGGGGGGCGAGGGTACGCAGTATTTT.

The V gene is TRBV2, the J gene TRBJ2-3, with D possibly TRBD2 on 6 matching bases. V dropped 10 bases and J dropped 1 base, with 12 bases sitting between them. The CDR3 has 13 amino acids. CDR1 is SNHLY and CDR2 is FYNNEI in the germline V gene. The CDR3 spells CATGGYGTDTQYF. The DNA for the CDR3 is TGTGCCACAGGAGGGTACGGCACAGATACGCAGTATTTT.

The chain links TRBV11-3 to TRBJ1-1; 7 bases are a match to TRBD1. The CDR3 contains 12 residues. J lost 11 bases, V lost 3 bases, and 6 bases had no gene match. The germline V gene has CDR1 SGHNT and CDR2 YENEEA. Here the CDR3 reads CASSFATGAAFF. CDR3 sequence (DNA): TGTGCCAGCAGCTTCGCAACAGGGGCCGCTTTCTTT.

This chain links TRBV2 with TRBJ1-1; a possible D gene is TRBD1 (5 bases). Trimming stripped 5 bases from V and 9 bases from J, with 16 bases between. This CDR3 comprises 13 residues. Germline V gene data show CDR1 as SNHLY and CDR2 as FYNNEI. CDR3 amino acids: CASSPGGAVQAFF. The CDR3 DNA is TGTGCCAGCAGTCCAGGCGGGGCGGTGCAAGCTTTCTTT.

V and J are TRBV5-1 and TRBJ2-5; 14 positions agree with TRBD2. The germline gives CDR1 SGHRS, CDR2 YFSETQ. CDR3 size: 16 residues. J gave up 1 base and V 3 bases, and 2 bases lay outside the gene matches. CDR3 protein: CASSSGLAGGQETQYF. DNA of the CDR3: TGCGCCAGCAGCTCAGGACTAGCGGGGGGCCAAGAGACCCAGTACTTC.

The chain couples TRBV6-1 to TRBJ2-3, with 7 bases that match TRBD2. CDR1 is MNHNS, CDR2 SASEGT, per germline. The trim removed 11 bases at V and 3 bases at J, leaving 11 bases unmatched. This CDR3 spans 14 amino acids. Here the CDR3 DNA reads TGTGCCTCTCAGTGGGCGGGAGTAACAGATACGCAGTATTTT. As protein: CASQWAGVTDTQYF.